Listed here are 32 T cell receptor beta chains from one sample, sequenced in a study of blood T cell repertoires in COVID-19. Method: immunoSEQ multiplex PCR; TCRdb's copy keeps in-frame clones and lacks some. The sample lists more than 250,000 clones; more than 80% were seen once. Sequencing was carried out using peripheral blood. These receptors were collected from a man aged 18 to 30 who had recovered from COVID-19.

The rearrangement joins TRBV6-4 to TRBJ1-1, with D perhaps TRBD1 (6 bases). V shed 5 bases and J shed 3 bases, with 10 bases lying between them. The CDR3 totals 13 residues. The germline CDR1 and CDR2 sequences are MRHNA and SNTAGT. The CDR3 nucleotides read TGTGCCAGCAGTAAGAACAGGGACACTGAAGCTTTCTTT. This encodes CASSKNRDTEAFF.

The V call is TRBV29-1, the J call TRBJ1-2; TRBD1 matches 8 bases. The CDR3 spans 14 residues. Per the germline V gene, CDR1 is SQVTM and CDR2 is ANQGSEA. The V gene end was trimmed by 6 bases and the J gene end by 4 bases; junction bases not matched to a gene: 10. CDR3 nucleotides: TGCAGCGTGGAGTTGACAGGGGCTTCCTATGGCTACACCTTC. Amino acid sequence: CSVELTGASYGYTF.

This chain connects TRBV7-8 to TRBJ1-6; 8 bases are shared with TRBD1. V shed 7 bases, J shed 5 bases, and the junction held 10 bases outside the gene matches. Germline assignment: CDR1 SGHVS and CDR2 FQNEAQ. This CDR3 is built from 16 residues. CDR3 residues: CASTQRTGTNNSPLHF. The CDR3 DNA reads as TGTGCCAGCACCCAGAGGACAGGGACCAATAATTCACCCCTCCACTTT.

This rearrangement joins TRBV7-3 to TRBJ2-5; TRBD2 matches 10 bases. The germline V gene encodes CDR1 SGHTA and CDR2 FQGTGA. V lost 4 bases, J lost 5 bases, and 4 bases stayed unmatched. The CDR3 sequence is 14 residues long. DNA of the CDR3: TGTGCCAGCAGCTCTAGCGGGAGTTGGGAGACCCAGTACTTC. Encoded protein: CASSSSGSWETQYF. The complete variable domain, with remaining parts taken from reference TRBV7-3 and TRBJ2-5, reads GAGVSQTPSNKVTEKGKYVELRCDPISGHTALYWYRQSLGQGPEFLIYFQGTGAADDSGLPNDRFFAVRPEGSVSTLKIQRTERGDSAVYLCASSSSGSWETQYFGPGTRLLVL.

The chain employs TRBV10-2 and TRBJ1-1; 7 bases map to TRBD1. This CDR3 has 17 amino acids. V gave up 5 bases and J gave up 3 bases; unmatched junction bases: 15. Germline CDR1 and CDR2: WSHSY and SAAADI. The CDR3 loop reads CASSLWDLTGTDTEAFF. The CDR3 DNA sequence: TGCGCCAGCAGTTTATGGGACCTTACAGGGACAGACACTGAAGCTTTCTTT.

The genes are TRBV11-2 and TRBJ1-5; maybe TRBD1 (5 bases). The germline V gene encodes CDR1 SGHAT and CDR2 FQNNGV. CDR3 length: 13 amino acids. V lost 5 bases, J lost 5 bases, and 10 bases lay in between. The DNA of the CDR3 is TGTGCCAGCAGCGGCGGGGACGATCAGCCCCAGCATTTT. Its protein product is CASSGGDDQPQHF.

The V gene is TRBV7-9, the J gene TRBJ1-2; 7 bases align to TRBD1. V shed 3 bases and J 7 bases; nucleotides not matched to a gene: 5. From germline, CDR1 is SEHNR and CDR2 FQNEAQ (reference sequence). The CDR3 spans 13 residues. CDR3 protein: CASSFTGDLGYTF. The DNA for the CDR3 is TGTGCCAGCAGCTTCACAGGGGACCTTGGCTACACCTTC.

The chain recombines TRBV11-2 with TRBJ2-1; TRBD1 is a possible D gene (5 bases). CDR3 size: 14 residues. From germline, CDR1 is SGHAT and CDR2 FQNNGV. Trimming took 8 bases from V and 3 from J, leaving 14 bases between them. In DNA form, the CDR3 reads TGTGCCAGCCAAACCCCGACAGTCTACAATGAGCAGTTCTTC. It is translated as CASQTPTVYNEQFF.

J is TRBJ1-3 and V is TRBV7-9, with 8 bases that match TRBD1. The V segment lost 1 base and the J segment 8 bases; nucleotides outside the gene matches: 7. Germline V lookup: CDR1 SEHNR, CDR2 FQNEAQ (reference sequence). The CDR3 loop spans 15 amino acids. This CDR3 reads CASSLDGRGQDTIYF. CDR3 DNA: TGTGCCAGCAGCTTAGATGGCAGGGGGCAAGACACCATATATTTT.

The CDR3 sequence is CAWSYSNQPQHF. The CDR3 DNA reads as TGTGCCTGGAGTTATAGCAATCAGCCCCAGCATTTT. This chain connects TRBV30 to TRBJ1-5; unclear D gene. The V end was cut by 2 bases, the J end by 0 bases, with 2 bases between. In germline, CDR1 is GTSNPN, CDR2 SVGIG (reference sequence). The CDR3 is made up of 12 amino acids.

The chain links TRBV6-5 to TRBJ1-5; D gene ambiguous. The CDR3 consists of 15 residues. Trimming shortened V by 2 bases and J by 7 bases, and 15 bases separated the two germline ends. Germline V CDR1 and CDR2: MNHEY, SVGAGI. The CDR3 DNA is TGTGCCAGCAGTTACGGGCCCCCCATAGGCCAGCCCCAGCATTTT. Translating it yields CASSYGPPIGQPQHF.

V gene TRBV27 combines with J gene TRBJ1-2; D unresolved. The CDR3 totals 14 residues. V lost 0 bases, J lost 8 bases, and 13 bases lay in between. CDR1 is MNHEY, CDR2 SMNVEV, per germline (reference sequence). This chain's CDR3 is CASSLSGLAGGYTF. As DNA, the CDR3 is TGTGCCAGCAGTTTATCAGGTTTGGCAGGCGGCTACACCTTC.

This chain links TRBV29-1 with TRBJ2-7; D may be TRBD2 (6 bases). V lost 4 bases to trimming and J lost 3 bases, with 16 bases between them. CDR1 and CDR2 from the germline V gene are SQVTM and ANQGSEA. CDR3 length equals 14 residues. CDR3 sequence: CSVARLGEVYEQYF. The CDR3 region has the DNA TGCAGCGTTGCCCGACTAGGCGAAGTCTACGAGCAGTACTTC.

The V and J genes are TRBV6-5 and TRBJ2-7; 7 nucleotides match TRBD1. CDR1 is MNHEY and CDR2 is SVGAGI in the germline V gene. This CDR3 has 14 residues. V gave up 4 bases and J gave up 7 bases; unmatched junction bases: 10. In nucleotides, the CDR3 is TGTGCCAGCAGTTCCGGACAGGTTTTGGGTGAGCAGTACTTC. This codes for CASSSGQVLGEQYF.

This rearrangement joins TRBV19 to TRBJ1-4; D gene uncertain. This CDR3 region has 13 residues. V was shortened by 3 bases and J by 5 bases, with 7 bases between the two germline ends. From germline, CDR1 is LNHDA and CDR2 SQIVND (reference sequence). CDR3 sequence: CASSMVLNEKLFF. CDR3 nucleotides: TGTGCCAGTAGTATGGTCCTAAATGAAAAACTGTTTTTT.

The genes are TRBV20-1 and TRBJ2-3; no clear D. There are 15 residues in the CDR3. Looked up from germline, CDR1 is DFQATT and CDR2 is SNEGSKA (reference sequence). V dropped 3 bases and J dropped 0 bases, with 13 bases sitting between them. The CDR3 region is CSASRSALSTDTQYF. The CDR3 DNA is TGCAGTGCTAGTCGTTCCGCGCTTAGCACAGATACGCAGTATTTT.

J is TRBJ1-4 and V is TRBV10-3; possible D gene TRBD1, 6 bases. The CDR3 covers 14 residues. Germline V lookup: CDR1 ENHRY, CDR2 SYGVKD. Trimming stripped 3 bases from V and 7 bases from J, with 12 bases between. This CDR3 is CAISEQGSGEKLFF. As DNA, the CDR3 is TGTGCCATCAGTGAACAGGGATCAGGTGAAAAACTGTTTTTT.

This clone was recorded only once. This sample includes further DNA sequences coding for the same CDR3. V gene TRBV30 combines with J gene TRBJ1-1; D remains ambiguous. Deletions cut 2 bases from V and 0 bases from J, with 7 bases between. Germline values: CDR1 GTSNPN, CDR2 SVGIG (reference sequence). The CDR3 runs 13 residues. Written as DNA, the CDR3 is TGTGCCTGGAGTCCAGTTATGAACACTGAAGCTTTCTTT. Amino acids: CAWSPVMNTEAFF.

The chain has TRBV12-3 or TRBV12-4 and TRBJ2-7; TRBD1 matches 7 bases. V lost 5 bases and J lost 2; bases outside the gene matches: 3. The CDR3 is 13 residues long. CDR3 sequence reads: CASSPGGAYEQYF. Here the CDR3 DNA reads TGTGCCAGCAGTCCAGGGGGAGCCTACGAGCAGTACTTC.

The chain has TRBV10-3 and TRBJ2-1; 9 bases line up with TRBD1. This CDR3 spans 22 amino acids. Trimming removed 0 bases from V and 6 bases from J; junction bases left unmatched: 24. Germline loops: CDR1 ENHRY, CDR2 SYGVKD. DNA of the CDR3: TGTGCCATCAGTGAGTCGAGAGAATTGAATACAGGGGGCCTCGTTGTGGGCAATGAGCAGTTCTTC. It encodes CAISESRELNTGGLVVGNEQFF.

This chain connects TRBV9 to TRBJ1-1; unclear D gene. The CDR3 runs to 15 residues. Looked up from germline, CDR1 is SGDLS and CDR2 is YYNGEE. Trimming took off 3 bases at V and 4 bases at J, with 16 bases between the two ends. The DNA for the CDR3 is TGTGCCAGCAGCGCCAGTTCCGGAGACGGCACTGAAGCTTTCTTT. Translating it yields CASSASSGDGTEAFF.

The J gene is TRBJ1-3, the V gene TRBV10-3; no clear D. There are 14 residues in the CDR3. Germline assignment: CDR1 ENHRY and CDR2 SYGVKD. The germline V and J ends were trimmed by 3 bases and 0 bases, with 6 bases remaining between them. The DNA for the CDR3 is TGTGCCATCAGTGATCGGTTCTCTGGAAACACCATATATTTT. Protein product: CAISDRFSGNTIYF.

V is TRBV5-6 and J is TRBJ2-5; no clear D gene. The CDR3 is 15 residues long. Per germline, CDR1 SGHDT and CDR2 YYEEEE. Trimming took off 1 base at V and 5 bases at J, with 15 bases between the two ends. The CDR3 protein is CASSLSQEGWETQYF. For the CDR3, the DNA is TGTGCCAGCAGCTTGAGTCAGGAAGGCTGGGAGACCCAGTACTTC. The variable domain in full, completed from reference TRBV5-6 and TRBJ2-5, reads DAGVTQSPTHLIKTRGQQVTLRCSPKSGHDTVSWYQQALGQGPQFIFQYYEEEERQRGNFPDRFSGHQFPNYSSELNVNALLLGDSALYLCASSLSQEGWETQYFGPGTRLLVL.

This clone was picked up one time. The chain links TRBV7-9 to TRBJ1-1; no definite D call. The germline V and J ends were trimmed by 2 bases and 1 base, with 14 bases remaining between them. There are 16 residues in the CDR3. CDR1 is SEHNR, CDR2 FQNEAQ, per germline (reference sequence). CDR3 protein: CASSLLGRVSNTEAFF. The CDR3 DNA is TGTGCCAGCAGCTTACTGGGGAGGGTCTCGAACACTGAAGCTTTCTTT. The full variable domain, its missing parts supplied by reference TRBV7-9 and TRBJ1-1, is DTGVSQNPRHKITKRGQNVTFRCDPISEHNRLYWYRQTLGQGPEFLTYFQNEAQLEKSRLLSDRFSAERPKGSFSTLEIQRTEQGDSAMYLCASSLLGRVSNTEAFFGQGTRLTVV.

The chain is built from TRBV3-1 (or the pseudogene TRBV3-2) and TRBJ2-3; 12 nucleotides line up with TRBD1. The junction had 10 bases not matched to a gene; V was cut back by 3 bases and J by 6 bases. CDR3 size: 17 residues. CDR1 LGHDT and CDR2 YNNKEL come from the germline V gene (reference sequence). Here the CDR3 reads CASSHLSGTGGRDTQYF. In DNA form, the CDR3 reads TGTGCCAGCAGCCATCTCTCCGGGACAGGGGGCAGGGATACGCAGTATTTT.

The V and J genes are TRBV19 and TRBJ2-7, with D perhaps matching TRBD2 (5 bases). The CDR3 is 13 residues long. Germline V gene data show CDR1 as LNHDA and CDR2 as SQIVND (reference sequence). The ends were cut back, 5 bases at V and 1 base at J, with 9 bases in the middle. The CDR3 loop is CASSQRTSYEQYF. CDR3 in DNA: TGTGCCAGTAGTCAACGGACTTCCTACGAGCAGTACTTC.

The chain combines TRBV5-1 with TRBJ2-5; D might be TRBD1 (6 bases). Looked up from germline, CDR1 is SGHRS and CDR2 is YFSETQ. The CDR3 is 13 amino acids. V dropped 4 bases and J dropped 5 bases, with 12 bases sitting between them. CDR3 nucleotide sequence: TGCGCCAGCAGCCTAACAGGGAAGGAGACCCAGTACTTC. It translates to CASSLTGKETQYF.

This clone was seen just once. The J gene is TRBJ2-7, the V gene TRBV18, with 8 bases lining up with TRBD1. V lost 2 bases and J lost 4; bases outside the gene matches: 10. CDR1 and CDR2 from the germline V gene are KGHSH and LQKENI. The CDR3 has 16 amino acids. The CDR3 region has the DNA TGTGCCAGCTCACCAACTGGAGGACAGGGAAGGTACGAGCAGTACTTC. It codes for CASSPTGGQGRYEQYF.

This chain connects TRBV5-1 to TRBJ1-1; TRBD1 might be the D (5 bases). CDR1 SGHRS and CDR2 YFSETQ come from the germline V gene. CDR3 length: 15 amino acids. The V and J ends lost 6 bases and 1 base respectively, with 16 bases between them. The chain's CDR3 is CASKTRDSPNTEAFF. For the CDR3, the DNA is TGCGCCAGCAAAACCCGAGACAGCCCGAACACTGAAGCTTTCTTT.

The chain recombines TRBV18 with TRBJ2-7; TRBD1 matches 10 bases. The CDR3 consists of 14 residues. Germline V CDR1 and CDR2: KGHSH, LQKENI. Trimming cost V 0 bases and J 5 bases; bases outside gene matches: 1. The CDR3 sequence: CASSPPGTGDEQYF. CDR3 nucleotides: TGTGCCAGCTCACCACCGGGGACAGGGGACGAGCAGTACTTC.

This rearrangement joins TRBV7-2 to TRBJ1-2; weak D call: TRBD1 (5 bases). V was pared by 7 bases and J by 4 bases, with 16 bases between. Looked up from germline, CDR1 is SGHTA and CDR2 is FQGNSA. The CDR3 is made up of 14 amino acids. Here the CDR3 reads CASNAGFGSYGYTF. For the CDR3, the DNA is TGTGCCAGCAACGCAGGGTTTGGTAGCTATGGCTACACCTTC.

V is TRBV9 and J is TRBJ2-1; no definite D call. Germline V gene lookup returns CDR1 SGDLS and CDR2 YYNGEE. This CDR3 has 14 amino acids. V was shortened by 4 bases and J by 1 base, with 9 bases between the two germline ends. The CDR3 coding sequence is TGTGCCAGCAGCAATAGTAAGTCCTACAATGAGCAGTTCTTC. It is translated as CASSNSKSYNEQFF.